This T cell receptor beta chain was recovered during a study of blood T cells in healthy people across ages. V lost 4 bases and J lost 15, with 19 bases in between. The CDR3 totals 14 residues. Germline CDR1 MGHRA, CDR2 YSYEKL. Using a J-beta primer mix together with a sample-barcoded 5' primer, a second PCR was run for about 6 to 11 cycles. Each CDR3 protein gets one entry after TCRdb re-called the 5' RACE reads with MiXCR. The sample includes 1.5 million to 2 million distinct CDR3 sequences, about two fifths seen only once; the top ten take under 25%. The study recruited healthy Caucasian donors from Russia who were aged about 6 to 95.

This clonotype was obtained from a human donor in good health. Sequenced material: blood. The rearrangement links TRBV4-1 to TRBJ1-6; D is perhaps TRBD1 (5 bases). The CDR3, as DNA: TGCGCCAGCAGCCCGACCCGACAGTTTTCGGGCCTCCACTTT. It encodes CASSPTRQFSGLHF.